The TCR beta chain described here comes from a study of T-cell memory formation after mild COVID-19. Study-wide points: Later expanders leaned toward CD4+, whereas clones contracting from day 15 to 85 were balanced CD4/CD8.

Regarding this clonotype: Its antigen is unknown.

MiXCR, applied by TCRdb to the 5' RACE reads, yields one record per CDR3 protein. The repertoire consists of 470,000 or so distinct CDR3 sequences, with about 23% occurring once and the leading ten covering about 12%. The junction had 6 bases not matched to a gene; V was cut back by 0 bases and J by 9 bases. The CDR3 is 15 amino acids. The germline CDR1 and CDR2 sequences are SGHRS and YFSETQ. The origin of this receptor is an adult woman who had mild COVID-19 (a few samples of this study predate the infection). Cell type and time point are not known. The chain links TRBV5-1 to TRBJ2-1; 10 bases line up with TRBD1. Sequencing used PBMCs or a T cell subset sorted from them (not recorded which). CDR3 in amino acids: CASSLGDRGLGEQFF. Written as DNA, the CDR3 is TGCGCCAGCAGCTTGGGAGACAGGGGGCTAGGTGAGCAGTTCTTC.